Shown below are 18 T cell receptor beta chains from a single sample sequenced in a study of cytomegalovirus exposure and HLA in healthy donors. PCR was performed using 60 Vbeta and 13 Jbeta primers. Libraries were prepared by immunoSEQ multiplex PCR; TCRdb keeps only in-frame clonotypes and omits some of them. The sample holds around 200,000 clones, approximately 84% seen once. Specimen: PBMCs. The receptors come from a woman in her forties in good health and CMV-seronegative.

J is TRBJ1-1 and V is TRBV7-3; 7 bases are shared with TRBD1. The trim removed 3 bases at V and 8 bases at J, leaving 3 bases unmatched. The CDR3 has 12 residues. CDR1 and CDR2 from the germline V gene are SGHTA and FQGTGA. The CDR3 DNA reads TGTGCCAGCAGCTTCACAGGGGCCGAAGCTTTCTTT. The encoded protein is CASSFTGAEAFF.

The rearrangement links TRBV18 to TRBJ2-7, with TRBD1 identical over 8 bases. Germline assignment: CDR1 KGHSH and CDR2 LQKENI. Losses at the gene ends were 5 bases for V and 7 bases for J; bases not matched to a gene: 4. CDR3 length equals 12 residues. CDR3 in DNA: TGTGCCAGCTCATCGACAGGGGATGAGCAGTACTTC. It codes for CASSSTGDEQYF. Looking up the rest from reference TRBV18 and TRBJ2-7 gives the full variable domain: NAGVMQNPRHLVRRRGQEARLRCSPMKGHSHVYWYRQLPEEGLKFMVYLQKENIIDESGMPKERFSAEFPKEGPSILRIQQVVRGDSAAYFCASSSTGDEQYFGPGTRLTVT.

This chain links TRBV7-2 with TRBJ1-1, with D unresolved. This CDR3 is built from 15 residues. V was pared by 2 bases and J by 0 bases, with 10 bases between. CDR1 is SGHTA, CDR2 FQGNSA, per germline. CDR3 in amino acids: CASSLNRQMNTEAFF. CDR3 nucleotides: TGTGCCAGCAGCTTAAACCGCCAGATGAACACTGAAGCTTTCTTT.

V is TRBV6-1 and J is TRBJ1-4; 8 nucleotides line up with TRBD1. Trimming took 4 bases from V and 0 from J; bases not matched to a gene: 7. The CDR3 covers 17 residues. From germline, CDR1 is MNHNS and CDR2 SASEGT. The CDR3 sequence: CASSVRPQGATNEKLFF. The CDR3 coding sequence is TGTGCCAGCAGTGTCAGACCACAGGGGGCAACTAATGAAAAACTGTTTTTT.

As concerns this clone: The junction differs from germline at one of its ends, possibly a read error. The chain is built from TRBV5-1 and TRBJ2-3, with 7 bases fitting TRBD1. Looked up from germline, CDR1 is SGHRS and CDR2 is YFSETQ. The CDR3 is made up of 14 amino acids. This chain's CDR3 is CASSLGQGTDMQYF. In DNA, the CDR3 is TGCGCCAGCAGCTTGGGACAGGGCACAGATATGCAGTATTTT.

This clone has more than one count but fewer than ten. The chain links TRBV29-1 to TRBJ1-2, with 8 bases that match TRBD1. The CDR3 runs 15 residues. CDR1 is SQVTM, CDR2 ANQGSEA, per germline. Unmatched junction bases numbered 14, after V lost 3 bases and J lost 8 bases. The CDR3 region is CSVDLSTGELQGYTF. In DNA form, the CDR3 reads TGCAGCGTTGACCTTTCGACAGGGGAGTTGCAGGGCTACACCTTC.

This clone was observed a handful of times. The chain recombines TRBV10-3 with TRBJ2-5, with a weak D call TRBD1 (6 bases). Matching the DNA end better, TRBJ2-7 makes the J call doubtful. The germline V gene encodes CDR1 ENHRY and CDR2 SYGVKD. The length of the CDR3 is 14 residues. The CDR3 DNA reads as TGTGCCATCAGTGACCTCCAGGGGAATTACGAGCAGTACTTC. Its translation: CAISDLQGNYEQYF.

This clone came up once. This chain connects TRBV27 to TRBJ1-1; TRBD1 matches 10 bases. The J segment lost 3 bases and the V segment lost 7 bases, leaving 5 bases of the junction unmatched. Germline V lookup: CDR1 MNHEY, CDR2 SMNVEV (reference sequence). The CDR3 totals 14 residues. CDR3 DNA: TGTGCCAGCAACCGTGGGACAGGGGACACTGAAGCTTTCTTT. This gives the protein CASNRGTGDTEAFF.

This clone was detected only once. The chain uses TRBV28 and TRBJ2-1, with D possibly TRBD1 on 5 matching bases. V was clipped by 7 bases and J by 4 bases, with 14 bases between them. The CDR3 is 14 amino acids. Germline values: CDR1 MDHEN, CDR2 SYDVKM. The CDR3 nucleotides read TGTGCCAGCACAGGGCAAAATAGATACAATGAGCAGTTCTTC. Translation: CASTGQNRYNEQFF.

This chain uses TRBV11-2 with TRBJ2-3, with 8 bases that match TRBD1. There are 15 residues in the CDR3. Per germline, CDR1 SGHAT and CDR2 FQNNGV. J gave up 5 bases and V 5 bases, and 9 bases lay outside the gene matches. DNA of the CDR3: TGTGCCAGCAGCCACCCGACAGGGGCCGGAGATACGCAGTATTTT. It specifies CASSHPTGAGDTQYF. The full variable domain, with the rest looked up from reference TRBV11-2 and TRBJ2-3, is EAGVAQSPRYKIIEKRQSVAFWCNPISGHATLYWYQQILGQGPKLLIQFQNNGVVDDSQLPKDRFSAERLKGVDSTLKIQPAKLEDSAVYLCASSHPTGAGDTQYFGPGTRLTVL.

The chain recombines TRBV5-4 with TRBJ1-6, with D perhaps matching TRBD1 (5 bases). The length of the CDR3 is 14 residues. Germline values: CDR1 SGHNT, CDR2 YYREEE (reference sequence). Deletions cut 1 base from V and 8 bases from J, with 10 bases between. The CDR3 bases are TGTGCCAGCAGCTTGAACTCCAGGGATTCACCCCTCCACTTT. Its translation: CASSLNSRDSPLHF.

This rearrangement joins TRBV4-1 to TRBJ2-7; perhaps TRBD2 as D (6 bases). The CDR3 is 15 residues long. In germline, CDR1 is MGHRA, CDR2 YSYEKL. V lost 3 bases, J lost 0 bases, and 12 bases lay in between. The CDR3 protein is CASSQRHGSSYEQYF. As DNA, the CDR3 is TGCGCCAGCAGCCAGCGGCACGGGAGCTCCTACGAGCAGTACTTC.

This rearrangement joins TRBV7-8 to TRBJ2-5; no reliable D call. The J call may be in error: the DNA end matches TRBJ2-7 better. This CDR3 is built from 13 residues. CDR1 and CDR2 (germline): SGHVS, FQNEAQ. CDR3 nucleotide sequence: TGTGCCAGCAGCTTAGATCAAGCCCTCGAGCAGTACTTC. This gives the protein CASSLDQALEQYF.

The chain recombines TRBV6-5 with TRBJ2-2; TRBD1 matches 9 bases. Germline V gene data show CDR1 as MNHEY and CDR2 as SVGAGI. J was trimmed by 0 bases and V by 6 bases; bases with no gene match: 2. This CDR3 spans 15 amino acids. The CDR3 DNA follows: TGTGCCAGCAGACGACAGGGGGCGAACACCGGGGAGCTGTTTTTT. It yields the protein CASRRQGANTGELFF.

The V gene is TRBV5-1, the J gene TRBJ1-5; 7 bases align to TRBD1. The V and J ends lost 4 bases and 7 bases, in that order; junction bases with no gene match: 11. The germline CDR1 and CDR2 sequences are SGHRS and YFSETQ. This CDR3 region has 15 residues. The CDR3 protein is CASSLEGGAGQPQHF. The CDR3 DNA reads TGCGCCAGCAGCCTGGAAGGGGGCGCAGGACAGCCCCAGCATTTT.

CDR3 protein: CASTVGQGAPYEQYF. CDR3 bases: TGTGCCAGCACCGTAGGACAGGGCGCCCCCTACGAGCAGTACTTC. The chain has TRBV28 and TRBJ2-7; 8 bases agree with TRBD1. From germline, CDR1 is MDHEN and CDR2 SYDVKM. Trimming removed 7 bases from V and 2 bases from J; junction bases left unmatched: 10. There are 15 residues in the CDR3. The entire variable domain, with the rest obtained from reference TRBV28 and TRBJ2-7, is as follows: DVKVTQSSRYLVKRTGEKVFLECVQDMDHENMFWYRQDPGLGLRLIYFSYDVKMKEKGDIPEGYSVSREKKERFSLILESASTNQTSMYLCASTVGQGAPYEQYFGPGTRLTVT.

The chain has TRBV5-6 and TRBJ1-5; 8 bases map to TRBD1. The CDR3 covers 15 residues. CDR1 is SGHDT and CDR2 is YYEEEE in the germline V gene. J was trimmed by 3 bases and V by 4 bases; bases with no gene match: 6. The CDR3 here is CASSTGQAFNQPQHF. CDR3 coding DNA: TGTGCCAGCAGCACGGGACAGGCCTTCAATCAGCCCCAGCATTTT.

The chain links TRBV18 to TRBJ2-7; TRBD1 agrees at 9 bases. CDR1 is KGHSH and CDR2 is LQKENI in the germline V gene. V lost 6 bases, J lost 6 bases, and 9 bases stayed unmatched. The CDR3 totals 14 residues. The CDR3 loop is CASSFRTGDREQYF. CDR3 coding DNA: TGTGCCAGCTCCTTCAGGACAGGGGATCGCGAGCAGTACTTC. Looking up the rest from reference TRBV18 and TRBJ2-7 gives the full variable domain: NAGVMQNPRHLVRRRGQEARLRCSPMKGHSHVYWYRQLPEEGLKFMVYLQKENIIDESGMPKERFSAEFPKEGPSILRIQQVVRGDSAAYFCASSFRTGDREQYFGPGTRLTVT.